These 17 T cell receptor beta chains came from one sample sequenced in a study of T cells in Graves' hyperthyroidism and ophthalmopathy. Amplified TCR beta CDR3 regions came from RNA transcripts. Carried out on the TCR CDR3, a first-round RT-PCR used the HTBI primer set. MiXCR, applied by TCRdb to the multiplex PCR reads, yields one record per CDR3 protein. The sample lists fewer than 350,000 distinct CDR3 sequences, nearly 15% occurring once. Material for sequencing was blood. Receptor source: a woman aged 45-65 years with Graves' hyperthyroidism that later progressed to Graves' ophthalmopathy.

This clonotype was found many times. The chain uses TRBV20-1 and TRBJ2-7; the D gene could be TRBD1 or TRBD2 (5 bases each). Germline CDR1 reads DFQATT; CDR2 reads SNEGSKA (reference sequence). V gave up 6 bases and J gave up 7 bases, with 13 bases separating them. This CDR3 is 11 amino acids long. The CDR3 sequence is CSAPRGREQYF. In DNA, the CDR3 is TGCAGTGCACCGAGGGGCAGGGAGCAGTACTTC.

Ten or more counts support this clonotype. V and J are TRBV12-3 or TRBV12-4 and TRBJ1-4; TRBD1 agrees at 8 bases. Germline trimming cut 4 bases from V and 6 bases from J; bases unmatched to any gene: 4. The CDR3 has 14 amino acids. CDR3 DNA: TGTGCCAGCAGTTATCAGGGGGCGGATGAAAAACTGTTTTTT. This translates into CASSYQGADEKLFF.

This clonotype was recorded at least ten times. The chain links TRBV20-1 to TRBJ1-1; 9 bases fit TRBD1. CDR1 is DFQATT and CDR2 is SNEGSKA in the germline V gene (reference sequence). The CDR3 has 14 amino acids. The V gene end was trimmed by 3 bases and the J gene end by 5 bases; junction bases not matched to a gene: 7. CDR3 sequence: CSASRQGGRTEAFF. The CDR3 DNA reads TGCAGTGCTAGCCGACAGGGGGGAAGGACTGAAGCTTTCTTT.

This clonotype was detected many times. The rearrangement uses TRBV18 and TRBJ2-7; 8 bases are shared with TRBD2. Trimming cost V 5 bases and J 3 bases; bases outside gene matches: 15. The CDR3 covers 17 residues. CDR1 is KGHSH and CDR2 is LQKENI in the germline V gene. The CDR3 sequence is CASSASGGGEISYEQYF. In DNA form, the CDR3 reads TGTGCCAGCTCAGCATCGGGGGGGGGAGAGATAAGCTACGAGCAGTACTTC. The complete variable domain, with remaining parts taken from reference TRBV18 and TRBJ2-7, reads NAGVMQNPRHLVRRRGQEARLRCSPMKGHSHVYWYRQLPEEGLKFMVYLQKENIIDESGMPKERFSAEFPKEGPSILRIQQVVRGDSAAYFCASSASGGGEISYEQYFGPGTRLTVT.

This clonotype was counted many times. The CDR3 is CASSESEGWGTEAFF. CDR3 DNA sequence: TGTGCCAGCAGTGAATCCGAGGGGTGGGGCACTGAAGCTTTCTTT. The chain uses TRBV25-1 and TRBJ1-1; the D gene is possibly TRBD1 (5 bases). Germline CDR1 and CDR2: MGHDK and SYGVNS. V was trimmed by 1 base and J by 4 bases, leaving 13 bases between them. CDR3 length equals 15 residues.

The V and J genes are TRBV19 and TRBJ2-7; 7 positions match TRBD2. V dropped 5 bases and J dropped 9; count of bases not matched to a gene: 10. The CDR3 sequence is 13 residues long. CDR1 and CDR2 (germline): LNHDA, SQIVND (reference sequence). In DNA form, the CDR3 reads TGTGCCAGTAGTGGGGAGGGCCTAGGGGCGCAGTACTTC. Encoded protein: CASSGEGLGAQYF. Drawing the rest from reference TRBV19 and TRBJ2-7, the complete variable domain is DGGITQSPKYLFRKEGQNVTLSCEQNLNHDAMYWYRQDPGQGLRLIYYSQIVNDFQKGDIAEGYSVSREKKESFPLTVTSAQKNPTAFYLCASSGEGLGAQYFGPGTRLTVT.

Ten or more counts support this clonotype. The chain is built from TRBV20-1 and TRBJ2-1; 12 bases agree with TRBD2. The CDR3 runs to 16 residues. The V and J ends lost 0 bases and 7 bases, in that order; junction bases with no gene match: 7. Germline assignment: CDR1 DFQATT and CDR2 SNEGSKA (reference sequence). The DNA of the CDR3 is TGCAGTGCTAGAGATCCCGCTAGCGGGAGGGCGAATGAGCAGTTCTTC. It specifies CSARDPASGRANEQFF.

This clonotype was seen many times. V usage is TRBV28 and J usage is TRBJ1-5, with TRBD1 matching 10 bases. Germline V CDR1 and CDR2: MDHEN, SYDVKM. The J segment lost 5 bases and the V segment lost 6 bases, leaving 7 bases of the junction unmatched. The CDR3 covers 15 residues. This chain's CDR3 is CASRRDRGQDQPQHF. CDR3 nucleotide sequence: TGTGCCAGCAGACGCGACAGGGGGCAGGATCAGCCCCAGCATTTT.

The chain is built from TRBV20-1 and TRBJ2-1, with TRBD2 as a possible D gene (7 bases). CDR1 is DFQATT, CDR2 SNEGSKA, per germline (reference sequence). CDR3 length: 14 residues. The V and J ends lost 7 bases and 6 bases respectively, with 19 bases between them. The CDR3: CSVRRGRALNEQFF. DNA of the CDR3: TGCAGTGTTCGGAGGGGGAGGGCCCTCAATGAGCAGTTCTTC.

This clonotype was counted many times. J is TRBJ1-1 and V is TRBV28; maybe TRBD1 (5 bases). In germline, CDR1 is MDHEN, CDR2 SYDVKM. The CDR3 extends over 11 amino acids. V was pared by 2 bases and J by 10 bases, with 8 bases between. CDR3 DNA: TGTGCCAGCAGTTTAGGGGCGGTAGCTTTCTTT. Translated, it gives CASSLGAVAFF.

The genes are TRBV24-1 and TRBJ1-1; TRBD1 aligns across 8 bases. Germline V CDR1 and CDR2: KGHDR, SFDVKD. This CDR3 comprises 14 residues. The trim removed 3 bases at V and 1 base at J, leaving 0 bases unmatched. The CDR3 loop reads CATSDGTGNTEAFF. The DNA for the CDR3 is TGTGCCACCAGTGATGGGACAGGGAACACTGAAGCTTTCTTT.

This clonotype was picked up many times. The chain uses TRBV7-3 and TRBJ2-2; 7 bases agree with TRBD2. The CDR3 consists of 16 residues. Germline CDR1 reads SGHTA; CDR2 reads FQGTGA. The V gene end was trimmed by 1 base and the J gene end by 2 bases; junction bases not matched to a gene: 4. This CDR3 is CASSLKGGSNTGELFF. The CDR3 DNA reads as TGTGCCAGCAGCTTAAAAGGCGGGAGCAACACCGGGGAGCTGTTTTTT.

The chain joins TRBV20-1 to TRBJ2-3; D unresolved. CDR3 size: 16 residues. CDR1 is DFQATT, CDR2 SNEGSKA, per germline (reference sequence). The ends were cut back, 0 bases at V and 4 bases at J, with 17 bases in the middle. CDR3: CSARDPRRRRPDTQYF. The CDR3 bases are TGCAGTGCTAGAGATCCCCGTCGGCGCCGACCAGATACGCAGTATTTT.

The chain uses TRBV7-2 and TRBJ2-1; D not resolved. This CDR3 is built from 16 residues. The germline V gene encodes CDR1 SGHTA and CDR2 FQGNSA. V was shortened by 1 base and J by 2 bases, with 12 bases between the two germline ends. The CDR3, as DNA: TGTGCCAGCAGCTTAGAAAGTAGACTCGCCTACAATGAGCAGTTCTTC. It codes for CASSLESRLAYNEQFF. Using reference TRBV7-2 and TRBJ2-1 for the parts outside the CDR3, the full variable domain is GAGVSQSPSNKVTEKGKDVELRCDPISGHTALYWYRQSLGQGLEFLIYFQGNSAPDKSGLPSDRFSAERTGGSVSTLTIQRTQQEDSAVYLCASSLESRLAYNEQFFGPGTRLTVL.

This clonotype was counted ten times or more. The V and J genes are TRBV5-1 and TRBJ2-5; D gene uncertain. V shed 7 bases and J shed 3 bases, with 16 bases lying between them. This CDR3 comprises 14 residues. The germline V gene has CDR1 SGHRS and CDR2 YFSETQ. The CDR3 bases are TGCGCCAGCCTCTCTAGTCCTGGGAAAGAGACCCAGTACTTC. This gives the protein CASLSSPGKETQYF.

This chain uses TRBV5-6 with TRBJ2-7, with D possibly TRBD1 on 5 matching bases. V was shortened by 4 bases and J by 5 bases, with 10 bases between the two germline ends. CDR1 and CDR2 (germline): SGHDT, YYEEEE. There are 12 residues in the CDR3. The chain's CDR3 is CASSPRGNEQYF. In DNA, the CDR3 is TGTGCCAGCAGCCCAAGGGGAAACGAGCAGTACTTC. The full variable domain, rest sourced from reference TRBV5-6 and TRBJ2-7, is DAGVTQSPTHLIKTRGQQVTLRCSPKSGHDTVSWYQQALGQGPQFIFQYYEEEERQRGNFPDRFSGHQFPNYSSELNVNALLLGDSALYLCASSPRGNEQYFGPGTRLTVT.

In this sample, this clonotype turned up a few times. The rearrangement uses TRBV9 and TRBJ1-1; unclear D gene. V was pared by 7 bases and J by 2 bases, with 9 bases between. This CDR3 region has 12 residues. Germline V gene sequence: CDR1 SGDLS, CDR2 YYNGEE. For the CDR3, the DNA is TGTGCCAGCGCCGCCACCAACACTGAAGCTTTCTTT. Translating gives CASAATNTEAFF.